The 15 T cell receptor beta chains below come from one sample, sequenced in a study of T cell repertoires in cytomegalovirus infection. TCRdb analysed the reads with MiXCR anew, one entry per CDR3 protein. The sample contains roughly 730,000 distinct CDR3 sequences, around 32% of which appear only once. These receptors lack a known antigen. The source was cultured PBMCs, collected from culture after CMV antigen stimulation. The source is a human donor in good health (CMV status not recorded). Some clones in this sample may be carry-over from other donors' samples.

A few counts support this clonotype. The chain uses TRBV11-1 and TRBJ2-2; TRBD2 agrees at 8 bases. This CDR3 spans 14 amino acids. Germline CDR1 reads SGHAT; CDR2 reads FQDESV (reference sequence). V lost 3 bases, J lost 6 bases, and 3 bases stayed unmatched. CDR3 in amino acids: CASSLSGGSGELFF. The CDR3 coding sequence is TGTGCCAGCAGCTTGAGCGGGGGCTCCGGGGAGCTGTTTTTT.

The chain has TRBV5-4 and TRBJ1-6, with D unresolved. Germline V gene sequence: CDR1 SGHNT, CDR2 YYREEE (reference sequence). The CDR3 contains 16 residues. V lost 0 bases and J 9 bases, leaving 16 bases between the germline ends. Here the CDR3 DNA reads TGTGCCAGCAGCTTGGAGTCCCCCCGTTCCGCTTCACCCCTCCACTTT. Translating it yields CASSLESPRSASPLHF.

The chain recombines TRBV7-8 with TRBJ2-5, with 9 bases aligning to TRBD2. Germline CDR1 SGHVS, CDR2 FQNEAQ. Trimming at V came to 2 bases and at J to 4 bases, leaving 20 bases not matched to a gene. The CDR3 runs to 20 residues. As DNA, the CDR3 is TGTGCCAGCAGCTTAAGGCTCCCTCTCGCGGGAGGGGCCTTAAGAGAGACCCAGTACTTC. Amino acids: CASSLRLPLAGGALRETQYF.

In its sample, this clonotype was seen a few times. The rearrangement links TRBV4-1 to TRBJ2-5; a possible D gene is TRBD2 (6 bases). V shed 1 base and J shed 5 bases, with 17 bases lying between them. The CDR3 totals 16 residues. The V gene's germline CDR1 is MGHRA and CDR2 YSYEKL. The CDR3: CASSQGGSGAGETQYF. CDR3 sequence (DNA): TGCGCCAGCAGCCAAGGCGGCTCAGGCGCGGGGGAGACCCAGTACTTC.

The rearrangement joins TRBV20-1 to TRBJ1-1; 7 positions match TRBD1. There are 12 residues in the CDR3. The germline V gene has CDR1 DFQATT and CDR2 SNEGSKA (reference sequence). V gave up 2 bases and J gave up 11 bases; unmatched junction bases: 8. Here the CDR3 DNA reads TGCAGTGCTAGACGGGACAGTCGGGGCGCTTTCTTT. It yields the protein CSARRDSRGAFF.

This clonotype came up a few times. The CDR3 coding sequence is TGCGCCAGCAGCCAAGAGGTGGCTAGCGGGCTCAGCACAGATACGCAGTATTTT. It encodes CASSQEVASGLSTDTQYF. The chain uses TRBV4-3 and TRBJ2-3; 8 nucleotides match TRBD2. CDR1 LGHNA and CDR2 YSLEER come from the germline V gene. The CDR3 runs 18 residues. Trimming at V came to 0 bases and at J to 0 bases, leaving 8 bases not matched to a gene.

A word on this clonotype: The junction differs from germline at one of its ends, possibly a read error. The gene calls are TRBV7-4 and TRBJ2-7, with D tentatively TRBD2 (5 bases). There are 15 residues in the CDR3. From germline, CDR1 is SGHVT and CDR2 SQSDAQ. The CDR3 protein is CASSLAGKDLYEQYF. CDR3 nucleotides: TGTGCCAGCAGCCTAGCAGGAAAGGACCTCTACGAGCAGTACTTC.

The J gene is TRBJ1-2, the V gene TRBV20-1, with 11 bases that match TRBD1. The CDR3 loop spans 15 amino acids. CDR1 DFQATT and CDR2 SNEGSKA come from the germline V gene (reference sequence). After removal of 0 bases from V and 8 bases from J, the junction contained 8 bases not matched to a gene. CDR3 nucleotide sequence: TGCAGTGCTAGAGATATTGGGACAGGGGGTTTCGGCTACACCTTC. This encodes CSARDIGTGGFGYTF.

This chain connects TRBV19 to TRBJ2-1; 10 nucleotides align to TRBD1. The CDR3 has 17 amino acids. Germline V CDR1 and CDR2: LNHDA, SQIVND (reference sequence). Trimming at V came to 1 base and at J to 6 bases, leaving 9 bases not matched to a gene. In DNA, the CDR3 is TGTGCCAGTAGTATAGGCAAAATACGGACAGGGGGCAATGAGCAGTTCTTC. The encoded protein is CASSIGKIRTGGNEQFF.

The chain combines TRBV5-6 with TRBJ1-6; D is ambiguous. The germline V and J ends were trimmed by 4 bases and 10 bases, with 21 bases remaining between them. Germline loops: CDR1 SGHDT, CDR2 YYEEEE. There are 16 residues in the CDR3. CDR3 DNA: TGTGCCAGCAGCCTGGGGTTTGGAGGTGGGGTGTCACCCCTCCACTTT. As protein: CASSLGFGGGVSPLHF.

This chain joins TRBV12-3 or TRBV12-4 and TRBJ1-4; D may be TRBD1 (6 bases). The CDR3 is 16 residues long. The germline V and J ends were trimmed by 6 bases and 2 bases, with 16 bases remaining between them. In nucleotides, the CDR3 is TGTGCCAGCAGCCCCGTCGGACAGACGACTAATGAAAAACTGTTTTTT. This sequence encodes CASSPVGQTTNEKLFF.

Only a few counts were recorded for this clonotype. The chain is built from TRBV7-9 and TRBJ1-4; D uncertain. Per germline, CDR1 SEHNR and CDR2 FQNEAQ (reference sequence). Between the trimmed V and J ends, which lost 4 bases and 8 bases, there was a span of 11 bases. This CDR3 is built from 13 residues. The CDR3 DNA follows: TGTGCCAGCAGCTGGGTCCCTGGAGAAAAACTGTTTTTT. Translating gives CASSWVPGEKLFF.

This clonotype was picked up a small number of times. This chain joins TRBV7-2 and TRBJ2-2; tentative D call: TRBD1 (6 bases). This CDR3 region has 17 residues. The germline V gene has CDR1 SGHTA and CDR2 FQGNSA. V was clipped by 5 bases and J by 10 bases, with 26 bases between them. In DNA, the CDR3 is TGTGCCAGCAGCCAGATAGGACAGCCCGACCCTGGTCAGGAGCTGTTTTTT. It codes for CASSQIGQPDPGQELFF. The variable domain in full, with the rest retrieved from reference TRBV7-2 and TRBJ2-2, is GAGVSQSPSNKVTEKGKDVELRCDPISGHTALYWYRQSLGQGLEFLIYFQGNSAPDKSGLPSDRFSAERTGGSVSTLTIQRTQQEDSAVYLCASSQIGQPDPGQELFFGEGSRLTVL.

This chain links TRBV9 with TRBJ1-2; D is unclear. The length of the CDR3 is 12 residues. Trimming stripped 1 base from V and 7 bases from J, with 8 bases between. Germline V gives CDR1 SGDLS, CDR2 YYNGEE. DNA of the CDR3: TGTGCCAGCAGCGTATTTAAGGCTGGCTACACCTTC. This gives the protein CASSVFKAGYTF.

This clonotype showed up just a few times. This rearrangement joins TRBV5-5 to TRBJ1-1; tentatively, D is TRBD1 (5 bases). Per germline, CDR1 SGHKS and CDR2 YYEKEE (reference sequence). The CDR3 has 16 residues. Trimming left V 2 bases short and J 2 bases short, with 16 bases between. The CDR3 DNA follows: TGTGCCAGCAGCTTCGGCAGGGATCTTGGAAACACTGAAGCTTTCTTT. It yields the protein CASSFGRDLGNTEAFF.